A single sample is the source of the 5 T cell receptor beta chains below, sequenced in a study of blood T cell repertoires in COVID-19. This table comes from immunoSEQ multiplex PCR, and its TCRdb copy is limited to in-frame clones, with some not included. The profile shows 180,000 or so clones, approximately 80% of them singletons. The sample taken for sequencing was peripheral blood. These TCRs come from a woman aged 45-65 years with active or convalescent COVID-19.

This clone has a handful of counts. J is TRBJ2-2 and V is TRBV5-1; D possibly corresponds to TRBD1 (6 bases). The V gene lost 2 bases and the J gene lost 1 base, with 6 bases spanning the gap. Germline-derived CDR1 and CDR2 are SGHRS and YFSETQ. This CDR3 spans 14 amino acids. The chain's CDR3 is CASSFRGNTGELFF. CDR3 coding DNA: TGCGCCAGCAGCTTCAGGGGGAACACCGGGGAGCTGTTTTTT.

The rearrangement uses TRBV11-3 and TRBJ2-7; 10 bases line up with TRBD1. V lost 3 bases, J lost 5 bases, and 7 bases stayed unmatched. The V gene's germline CDR1 is SGHNT and CDR2 YENEEA. CDR3 size: 15 residues. CDR3 amino acids: CASSFGTGATDEQYF. In DNA, the CDR3 is TGTGCCAGCAGCTTCGGGACAGGGGCTACGGACGAGCAGTACTTC.

The V gene is TRBV29-1, the J gene TRBJ2-7; D is perhaps TRBD2 (7 bases). Germline V gene lookup returns CDR1 SQVTM and CDR2 ANQGSEA. The CDR3 spans 13 residues. V was shortened by 7 bases and J by 2 bases, with 15 bases between the two germline ends. The CDR3 region has the DNA TGCAGCGCTGGGGGGGCAGGAGCCTACGAGCAGTACTTC. It specifies CSAGGAGAYEQYF.

The chain links TRBV20-1 to TRBJ2-7; no definite D call. The CDR3 has 11 amino acids. In germline, CDR1 is DFQATT, CDR2 SNEGSKA (reference sequence). Between the trimmed V and J ends, which lost 3 bases and 7 bases, there was a span of 10 bases. The CDR3 protein is CSARNAGEQYF. The CDR3 nucleotides read TGCAGTGCTAGGAATGCCGGGGAGCAGTACTTC.

The rearrangement links TRBV4-2 to TRBJ2-7, with 8 bases aligning to TRBD2. The CDR3 covers 13 residues. CDR1 is LGHNA and CDR2 is YNFKEQ in the germline V gene. V trimming: 4 bases; J trimming: 6 bases; junction bases outside the gene matches: 5. Here the CDR3 DNA reads TGTGCCAGCAGCCGGTCGGGAGGGGGCGAGCAGTACTTC. Encoded protein: CASSRSGGGEQYF.